A single sample is the source of the 17 T cell receptor beta chains below, sequenced in a study of blood T cell repertoires in COVID-19 (dated by TCRdb to 2020 to 2022). Library method: the immunoSEQ multiplex PCR assay. Held by TCRdb, this immuneACCESS table contains in-frame sequences only and omits some clones. Under half of the omission traces to an unresolved V gene where checked; the cause of the rest is unknown. The table for this sample lists approximately 65,000 clones; under 95% of them were counted only once. About 2.6% of the sample lies in the top ten. Sequences were obtained from peripheral blood. These TCRs come from a man between 65 and 85 years old with active COVID-19.

The chain couples TRBV3-1 (or the pseudogene TRBV3-2) to TRBJ1-2; 8 bases are a match to TRBD1. The CDR3 contains 14 residues. With 5 bases clipped from V and 6 bases from J, the junction kept 8 bases outside the gene matches. From germline, CDR1 is LGHDT and CDR2 YNNKEL (reference sequence). The CDR3 sequence: CASSFAQGANGYTF. In DNA form, the CDR3 reads TGTGCCAGCAGCTTCGCTCAGGGGGCCAATGGCTACACCTTC.

This chain links TRBV4-1 with TRBJ2-7, with D perhaps TRBD1 (5 bases). From germline, CDR1 is MGHRA and CDR2 YSYEKL. This CDR3 spans 13 amino acids. Trimming shortened V by 5 bases and J by 1 base, and 9 bases separated the two germline ends. The CDR3 reads CASSGYRSYEQYF. CDR3 in DNA: TGCGCCAGCAGCGGGTACAGGTCCTACGAGCAGTACTTC.

The rearrangement joins TRBV3-1 (or the pseudogene TRBV3-2) to TRBJ2-7; no definite D call. In germline, CDR1 is LGHDT, CDR2 YNNKEL (reference sequence). Trimming took off 5 bases at V and 0 bases at J, with 14 bases between the two ends. This CDR3 region has 15 residues. The CDR3 region is CASSNGHASSYEQYV. CDR3 nucleotides: TGTGCCAGCAGCAACGGCCACGCTAGCTCCTACGAGCAGTACGTC.

J is TRBJ1-3 and V is TRBV9, with 12 bases identical to TRBD1. The V gene end was trimmed by 3 bases and the J gene end by 2 bases; junction bases not matched to a gene: 9. The CDR3 loop spans 18 amino acids. CDR1 is SGDLS and CDR2 is YYNGEE in the germline V gene. The CDR3 protein is CASSAHPGQGATGNTIYF. CDR3 nucleotide sequence: TGTGCCAGCAGCGCACATCCGGGACAGGGGGCGACTGGAAACACCATATATTTT. Full variable domain (remainder filled in from reference TRBV9 and TRBJ1-3): DSGVTQTPKHLITATGQRVTLRCSPRSGDLSVYWYQQSLDQGLQFLIQYYNGEERAKGNILERFSAQQFPDLHSELNLSSLELGDSALYFCASSAHPGQGATGNTIYFGEGSWLTVV.

J is TRBJ2-1 and V is TRBV7-2, with D tentatively TRBD2 (5 bases). The CDR3 has 14 residues. The germline V gene encodes CDR1 SGHTA and CDR2 FQGNSA. V shed 1 base and J shed 4 bases, with 8 bases lying between them. CDR3 bases: TGTGCCAGCAGCTTAGATGGCGGGTACAATGAGCAGTTCTTC. Protein sequence: CASSLDGGYNEQFF.

This clone was found a few times. The V gene is TRBV9, the J gene TRBJ1-6; D remains unclear. Looked up from germline, CDR1 is SGDLS and CDR2 is YYNGEE. The CDR3 loop spans 13 amino acids. Trimming stripped 2 bases from V and 9 bases from J, with 9 bases between. This CDR3 is CASSVAYSSPLHF. The CDR3 bases are TGTGCCAGCAGCGTCGCCTATTCTTCACCCCTCCACTTT.

The table lists this clone with a count of one. The CDR3 loop is CASSSGLARNEQFF. The CDR3, as DNA: TGCGCCAGCAGCTCCGGACTAGCGAGGAATGAGCAGTTCTTC. The V and J genes are TRBV5-1 and TRBJ2-1, with 9 positions matching TRBD2. CDR1 and CDR2 from the germline V gene are SGHRS and YFSETQ. The CDR3 sequence is 14 residues long. After removal of 3 bases from V and 7 bases from J, the junction contained 5 bases not matched to a gene.

This chain uses TRBV10-3 with TRBJ2-2; 11 bases are shared with TRBD2. Germline CDR1 and CDR2: ENHRY and SYGVKD. V shed 8 bases and J 6 bases; nucleotides not matched to a gene: 5. The CDR3 sequence is 14 residues long. CDR3 coding DNA: TGTGCCATCCCCGGGACTAGCGGAGCCGGGGAGCTGTTTTTT. Translation: CAIPGTSGAGELFF.

The chain uses TRBV9 and TRBJ2-7; D is possibly TRBD2 (6 bases). This CDR3 spans 16 amino acids. Trimming shortened V by 0 bases and J by 4 bases, and 17 bases separated the two germline ends. CDR1 and CDR2 (germline): SGDLS, YYNGEE. The chain's CDR3 is CASSVGGGGVMYEQYF. DNA for the CDR3: TGTGCCAGCAGCGTAGGGGGAGGAGGGGTGATGTACGAGCAGTACTTC.

In its sample, this clone was seen once. The V call is TRBV5-4, the J call TRBJ2-7; 8 positions match TRBD1. CDR1 SGHNT and CDR2 YYREEE come from the germline V gene (reference sequence). Trimming cost V 2 bases and J 4 bases; bases outside gene matches: 11. The CDR3 consists of 16 residues. The CDR3 loop reads CASSLGASGGVYEQYF. CDR3 in DNA: TGTGCCAGCAGCTTAGGAGCATCAGGGGGCGTTTACGAGCAGTACTTC.

The V and J genes are TRBV5-3 and TRBJ2-1; possibly TRBD1 for D (6 bases). TRBV5-3 is an ORF, and what it does is uncertain. V lost 4 bases and J lost 0, with 14 bases in between. The CDR3 extends over 16 amino acids. The CDR3 coding sequence is TGTGCCAGAAGCGAACAGGGCCAAAGCTCCTACAATGAGCAGTTCTTC. Protein product: CARSEQGQSSYNEQFF.

V usage is TRBV19 and J usage is TRBJ2-5; 8 bases line up with TRBD1. The germline gives CDR1 LNHDA, CDR2 SQIVND (reference sequence). The CDR3 loop spans 12 amino acids. V lost 6 bases and J lost 5; bases outside the gene matches: 2. The CDR3 is CASSAGGETQYF. DNA of the CDR3: TGTGCCAGTAGCGCAGGGGGCGAGACCCAGTACTTC.

The table lists this clone with a count of one. The V call is TRBV6-1, the J call TRBJ1-2; D ambiguous. The CDR3 runs to 17 residues. V lost 1 base to trimming and J lost 2 bases, with 17 bases between them. Looked up from germline, CDR1 is MNHNS and CDR2 is SASEGT. The CDR3 DNA sequence: TGTGCCAGCAGTGAAGGTTGGGGAGGGAGAAGAAACTATGGCTACACCTTC. Its protein product is CASSEGWGGRRNYGYTF.

This clone was picked up one time. The genes are TRBV5-1 and TRBJ1-6, with D possibly matching TRBD1 (5 bases). The germline V gene has CDR1 SGHRS and CDR2 YFSETQ. This CDR3 is 15 amino acids long. Trimming removed 4 bases at V and 7 bases at J, with 15 bases between. The CDR3 DNA sequence: TGCGCCAGCAGCCCCGGGCAGGGCCTAAATTCACCCCTCCACTTT. It translates to CASSPGQGLNSPLHF.

The chain recombines TRBV6-6 with TRBJ2-1, with TRBD2 matching over 9 bases. V trimming: 5 bases; J trimming: 5 bases; junction bases outside the gene matches: 7. Germline values: CDR1 MNHNY, CDR2 SVGAGI (reference sequence). This CDR3 spans 15 amino acids. DNA for the CDR3: TGTGCCAGCAGTAGTTACGGCGGGGGGGACAATGAGCAGTTCTTC. Translation: CASSSYGGGDNEQFF.

The J gene is TRBJ2-5, the V gene TRBV27; TRBD1 agrees at 8 bases. The V and J ends lost 8 bases and 5 bases, in that order; junction bases with no gene match: 10. The CDR3 sequence is 14 residues long. Germline V gives CDR1 MNHEY, CDR2 SMNVEV (reference sequence). This CDR3 is CASGNQGAGETQYF. As DNA, the CDR3 is TGTGCCAGCGGAAATCAGGGGGCTGGGGAGACCCAGTACTTC.

The chain carries TRBV11-3 and TRBJ2-6, with D uncertain. Germline CDR1 reads SGHNT; CDR2 reads YENEEA. V lost 6 bases to trimming and J lost 0 bases, with 12 bases between them. The CDR3 runs to 16 residues. The CDR3 bases are TGTGCCAGCAGTTCGACCGGGTACTCTGGGGCCAACGTCCTGACTTTC. Its protein product is CASSSTGYSGANVLTF.